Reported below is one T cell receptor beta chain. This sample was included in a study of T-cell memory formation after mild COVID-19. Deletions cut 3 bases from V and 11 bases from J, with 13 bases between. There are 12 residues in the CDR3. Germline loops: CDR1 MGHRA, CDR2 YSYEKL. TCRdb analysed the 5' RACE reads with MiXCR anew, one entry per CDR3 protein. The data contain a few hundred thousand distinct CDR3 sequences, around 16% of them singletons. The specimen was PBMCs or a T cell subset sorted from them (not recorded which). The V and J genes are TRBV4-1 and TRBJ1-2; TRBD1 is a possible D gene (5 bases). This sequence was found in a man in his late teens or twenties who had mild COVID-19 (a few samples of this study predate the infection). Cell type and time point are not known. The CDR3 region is CASSQRTREYTF. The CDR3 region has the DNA TGCGCCAGCAGCCAGAGGACCAGGGAATACACCTTC.